The next 25 T cell receptor beta chains were all read from a single sample in a study of OX40 agonist ivuxolimab in advanced cancers. TCRdb's copy holds only in-frame clones and misses some; the assay was immunoSEQ multiplex PCR. The data contain 40,000 to 50,000 clones, 87% of them singletons. The material was CD4+ or CD8+ T cells sorted from blood, obtained in a trial of the OX40 agonist ivuxolimab. The receptor source for this set is an adult with an advanced solid tumor such as melanoma, head and neck, liver or kidney cancer.

The chain links TRBV5-1 to TRBJ1-1; D ambiguous. The CDR3 sequence is 14 residues long. V gave up 1 base and J gave up 0 bases, with 7 bases separating them. Germline CDR1 SGHRS, CDR2 YFSETQ. CDR3 nucleotides: TGCGCCAGCAGCTTGTTAGGGATGAACACTGAAGCTTTCTTT. This translates into CASSLLGMNTEAFF.

About this clone: Sequence at one end of the junction differs from germline and may be a read error. This rearrangement joins TRBV7-7 to TRBJ2-5, with D perhaps matching TRBD2 (6 bases). Germline V gene data show CDR1 as SSHAT and CDR2 as FNYEAQ (reference sequence). The CDR3 is made up of 13 amino acids. In nucleotides, the CDR3 is TGTGCCGGCAGCCGGGACTTACAAGAGACCCAGTACTTC. It is translated as CAGSRDLQETQYF.

The chain recombines TRBV9 with TRBJ1-4, with no clear D. With 0 bases removed from V and 6 bases from J, the gap between germline ends came to 9 bases. The germline V gene encodes CDR1 SGDLS and CDR2 YYNGEE. CDR3 length: 14 amino acids. This chain's CDR3 is CASSVGLGYEKLFF. The CDR3 nucleotides are TGTGCCAGCAGCGTAGGACTCGGGTATGAAAAACTGTTTTTT.

The chain carries TRBV7-3 and TRBJ1-5; D not certain. The CDR3 spans 12 residues. CDR1 is SGHTA and CDR2 is FQGTGA in the germline V gene. Trimming cost V 5 bases and J 3 bases, with 5 bases left between them. For the CDR3, the DNA is TGTGCCAGCAGCGTCAACAATCAGCCCCAGCATTTT. Its translation: CASSVNNQPQHF.

This clone was seen just once. This chain joins TRBV10-1 and TRBJ2-1, with 11 bases lining up with TRBD2. With 6 bases clipped from V and 10 bases from J, the junction kept 14 bases outside the gene matches. This CDR3 has 16 amino acids. In germline, CDR1 is WNHNN, CDR2 SYGVQD (reference sequence). The CDR3 spells CASSLAGTSGYGEQFF. In DNA form, the CDR3 reads TGCGCCAGCAGCCTCGCTGGGACTAGCGGTTATGGAGAGCAGTTCTTC.

The chain joins TRBV14 to TRBJ2-3; D remains ambiguous. Trimming took 4 bases from V and 8 from J, leaving 13 bases between them. CDR1 is SGHDN, CDR2 FVKESK, per germline. CDR3 size: 13 residues. The CDR3 spells CASSPPLHGTQYF. CDR3 in DNA: TGTGCCAGCAGCCCCCCTTTGCACGGTACGCAGTATTTT.

About this clone: The DNA is left out, because the CDR3 cannot be placed on it with certainty; the CDR3 is given as TCRdb lists it. This sequence joins TRBV6-4 and TRBJ1-3. The CDR3 is 11 residues long, ends included. The V gene's germline CDR1 is MRHNA and CDR2 SNTAGT. CDR3: CASRAETPYIF.

The sample holds a few counts of this clone. The genes are TRBV5-6 and TRBJ1-5; tentative D call: TRBD1 (5 bases). The germline V gene encodes CDR1 SGHDT and CDR2 YYEEEE. This CDR3 is 16 amino acids long. V was trimmed by 0 bases and J by 1 base, leaving 11 bases between them. The CDR3 nucleotides read TGTGCCAGCAGCTTGGCAGGGCAGAAAAGCAATCAGCCCCAGCATTTT. Translating gives CASSLAGQKSNQPQHF.

The chain uses TRBV27 and TRBJ2-1, with 8 bases that match TRBD2. Looked up from germline, CDR1 is MNHEY and CDR2 is SMNVEV (reference sequence). The CDR3 contains 16 residues. Trimming removed 7 bases from V and 6 bases from J; junction bases left unmatched: 14. In DNA form, the CDR3 reads TGTGCCAGCATCTTACGGTGGCGGGAGGTTGGCAATGAGCAGTTCTTC. Residues: CASILRWREVGNEQFF.

The rearrangement joins TRBV5-4 to TRBJ1-5; no firm D call. From germline, CDR1 is SGHNT and CDR2 YYREEE (reference sequence). The CDR3 totals 16 residues. Trimming pared 0 bases from V and 0 bases from J, leaving 10 bases between. CDR3 in amino acids: CASSLGGPASNQPQHF. The DNA for the CDR3 is TGTGCCAGCAGCTTGGGAGGGCCTGCTAGCAATCAGCCCCAGCATTTT.

Here the CDR3 reads CSVSAAQETQYF. The CDR3 nucleotides read TGCAGCGTTTCAGCGGCTCAAGAGACCCAGTACTTC. This sequence joins TRBV29-1 and TRBJ2-5; possibly TRBD2 for D (5 bases). Germline V gene lookup returns CDR1 SQVTM and CDR2 ANQGSEA. V shed 5 bases and J shed 2 bases, with 9 bases lying between them. The CDR3 totals 12 residues.

V is TRBV5-1 and J is TRBJ1-6; D is possibly TRBD1 (6 bases). The CDR3 totals 13 residues. CDR1 is SGHRS and CDR2 is YFSETQ in the germline V gene. Deletions cut 9 bases from V and 7 bases from J, with 14 bases between. The DNA for the CDR3 is TGCGCCACCTCCCGGACAGTCAATTCACCCCTCCACTTT. It translates to CATSRTVNSPLHF.

The chain carries TRBV6-5 and TRBJ2-7; perhaps TRBD1 as D (6 bases). Germline V gene data show CDR1 as MNHEY and CDR2 as SVGAGI. This CDR3 is 12 amino acids long. The ends were cut back, 6 bases at V and 5 bases at J, with 11 bases in the middle. CDR3 nucleotide sequence: TGTGCCAGCAGCCTTAGACAGGACGAGCAGTACTTC. This gives the protein CASSLRQDEQYF.

V is TRBV4-2 and J is TRBJ1-2, with D possibly TRBD1 on 5 matching bases. The V gene's germline CDR1 is LGHNA and CDR2 YNFKEQ. The CDR3 spans 15 residues. Trimming shortened V by 2 bases and J by 4 bases, and 14 bases separated the two germline ends. CDR3 amino acids: CASSQTGSRGYGYTF. The CDR3 region has the DNA TGTGCCAGCAGCCAAACAGGCTCCCGGGGCTATGGCTACACCTTC.

The rearrangement uses TRBV7-9 and TRBJ2-2, with 8 bases matching TRBD2. The V gene's germline CDR1 is SEHNR and CDR2 FQNEAQ (reference sequence). This CDR3 spans 14 amino acids. V lost 3 bases, J lost 6 bases, and 3 bases stayed unmatched. The CDR3 DNA is TGTGCCAGCAGCTTTGAGCGGGAGTCCGGGGAGCTGTTTTTT. Translating gives CASSFERESGELFF.

The chain uses TRBV2 and TRBJ1-6, with D unclear. Trimming cost V 1 base and J 7 bases, with 5 bases left between them. Germline assignment: CDR1 SNHLY and CDR2 FYNNEI. This CDR3 region has 13 residues. CDR3 region: CASSEEANSPLHF. CDR3 sequence (DNA): TGTGCCAGCAGTGAAGAAGCAAATTCACCCCTCCACTTT.

Worth noting for this clone: Additional DNA sequences in this sample encode the identical CDR3. V usage is TRBV5-1 and J usage is TRBJ1-5, with a weak D call TRBD1 (6 bases). This CDR3 is 14 amino acids long. V dropped 0 bases and J dropped 7 bases, with 11 bases sitting between them. The V gene's germline CDR1 is SGHRS and CDR2 YFSETQ. The CDR3 loop is CASSLGAGEQPQHF. The CDR3 DNA follows: TGCGCCAGCAGCTTGGGGGCAGGGGAACAGCCCCAGCATTTT.

CDR3 nucleotides: TGTGCCACCAGCAGAACCGACAGGGGACGCCAGGAGACCCAGTACTTC. Translating it yields CATSRTDRGRQETQYF. The V call is TRBV15, the J call TRBJ2-5; 8 bases are shared with TRBD1. The CDR3 runs 16 residues. V shed 2 bases, J shed 5 bases, and the junction held 10 bases outside the gene matches. The germline V gene encodes CDR1 LNHNV and CDR2 YYDKDF (reference sequence).

The chain employs TRBV6-5 and TRBJ2-1, with 11 bases fitting TRBD2. In germline, CDR1 is MNHEY, CDR2 SVGAGI. The CDR3 extends over 13 amino acids. Unmatched junction bases numbered 0, after V lost 6 bases and J lost 5 bases. The CDR3 loop reads CASRTSGDNEQFF. CDR3 DNA sequence: TGTGCCAGCAGGACTAGCGGGGACAATGAGCAGTTCTTC.

The chain uses TRBV9 and TRBJ2-2; D tentatively reads TRBD1 or TRBD2 (7 bases each). The CDR3 sequence is 16 residues long. Looked up from germline, CDR1 is SGDLS and CDR2 is YYNGEE. The V end was cut by 1 base, the J end by 3 bases, with 13 bases between. The CDR3 bases are TGTGCCAGCAGCGTATCCCCAGGGGGGGACACCGGGGAGCTGTTTTTT. Translated, it gives CASSVSPGGDTGELFF.

The chain joins TRBV7-3 to TRBJ2-3; a weak D match, TRBD2 (6 bases). Germline V gene lookup returns CDR1 SGHTA and CDR2 FQGTGA. Trimming took off 4 bases at V and 0 bases at J, with 8 bases between the two ends. This CDR3 is built from 14 residues. The CDR3 loop is CASSSGVSTDTQYF. In DNA form, the CDR3 reads TGTGCCAGCAGCTCGGGGGTTAGCACAGATACGCAGTATTTT. The variable domain in full, completed from reference TRBV7-3 and TRBJ2-3, reads GAGVSQTPSNKVTEKGKYVELRCDPISGHTALYWYRQSLGQGPEFLIYFQGTGAADDSGLPNDRFFAVRPEGSVSTLKIQRTERGDSAVYLCASSSGVSTDTQYFGPGTRLTVL.

The chain couples TRBV30 to TRBJ1-1; possible D gene TRBD1, 5 bases. Trimming shortened V by 3 bases and J by 4 bases, and 12 bases separated the two germline ends. Germline-derived CDR1 and CDR2 are GTSNPN and SVGIG (reference sequence). This CDR3 contains 13 residues. CDR3 DNA sequence: TGTGCCTGGAGCCCCCAGGGAGGCACTGAAGCTTTCTTT. It codes for CAWSPQGGTEAFF.

The CDR3 coding sequence is TGTGCCAGCAGTGACGGCGGGGCTAGCACAGATACGCAGTATTTT. It codes for CASSDGGASTDTQYF. The V and J genes are TRBV6-4 and TRBJ2-3; a possible D gene is TRBD2 (6 bases). Per germline, CDR1 MRHNA and CDR2 SNTAGT. Deletions cut 2 bases from V and 0 bases from J, with 9 bases between. The CDR3 has 15 amino acids.

V and J are TRBV7-9 and TRBJ2-7, with 7 bases matching TRBD1. Germline-derived CDR1 and CDR2 are SEHNR and FQNEAQ (reference sequence). This CDR3 spans 13 amino acids. V was clipped by 3 bases and J by 7 bases; unmatched bases: 6. Here the CDR3 reads CASSFTGALEQYF. The CDR3 DNA is TGTGCCAGCAGCTTTACAGGGGCCTTAGAGCAGTACTTC.

J is TRBJ1-5 and V is TRBV19; TRBD1 agrees at 8 bases. The V segment lost 4 bases and the J segment 3 bases; nucleotides outside the gene matches: 8. Germline assignment: CDR1 LNHDA and CDR2 SQIVND (reference sequence). The CDR3 length is 16 residues. The chain's CDR3 is CASSRLRQGTNQPQHF. The CDR3, as DNA: TGTGCCAGTAGTAGACTGCGACAGGGGACCAATCAGCCCCAGCATTTT.